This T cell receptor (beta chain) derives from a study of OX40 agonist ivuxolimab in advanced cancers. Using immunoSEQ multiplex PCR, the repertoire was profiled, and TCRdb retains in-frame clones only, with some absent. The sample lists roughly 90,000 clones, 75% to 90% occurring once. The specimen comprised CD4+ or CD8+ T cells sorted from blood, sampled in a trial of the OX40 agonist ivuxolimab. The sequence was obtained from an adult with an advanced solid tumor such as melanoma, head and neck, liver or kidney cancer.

Here the CDR3 reads CASSFMANRGETQYF. CDR3 coding DNA: TGCGCCAGCAGCTTTATGGCTAACAGGGGAGAGACCCAGTACTTC. The gene calls are TRBV5-1 and TRBJ2-5, with 7 nucleotides matching TRBD1. J lost 4 bases, V lost 2 bases, and 8 bases had no gene match. Per germline, CDR1 SGHRS and CDR2 YFSETQ. The CDR3 runs to 15 residues.